Following are 8 T cell receptor beta chains from one sample sequenced in a study of cytomegalovirus exposure and HLA in healthy donors. The PCR was carried out with 60 Vbeta primers and 13 Jbeta primers. The repertoire was sequenced with immunoSEQ multiplex PCR; TCRdb's copy has only in-frame clones and lacks some. The sample lists some 59,000 clones; 82% were seen once. Sequences were obtained from PBMCs. The receptors come from a woman younger than 35 in good health and CMV-seronegative.

This clone has only one observation. V and J are TRBV6-5 and TRBJ2-5, with TRBD2 as a possible D gene (6 bases). The CDR3 is 11 amino acids. CDR1 and CDR2 (germline): MNHEY, SVGAGI. The V gene lost 11 bases and the J gene lost 7 bases, with 14 bases spanning the gap. The CDR3 nucleotides read TGTGCCTCAGGGAAGGGAGGGACCCAGTACTTC. Amino acids: CASGKGGTQYF.

This chain uses TRBV27 with TRBJ2-1, with 11 bases fitting TRBD1. From germline, CDR1 is MNHEY and CDR2 SMNVEV (reference sequence). The J segment lost 4 bases and the V segment lost 7 bases, leaving 9 bases of the junction unmatched. The CDR3 is 16 residues long. The CDR3 loop is CASTARDRGEYNEQFF. The CDR3 region has the DNA TGTGCCAGCACCGCACGGGACAGGGGGGAATACAATGAGCAGTTCTTC.

The count of this clone is one. V and J are TRBV6-1 and TRBJ1-4; D is ambiguous. The length of the CDR3 is 16 residues. Trimming took off 2 bases at V and 7 bases at J, with 17 bases between the two ends. Looked up from germline, CDR1 is MNHNS and CDR2 is SASEGT. The CDR3 nucleotides are TGTGCCAGCAGTGAACTTTTGGACGGAGCGGGTGAAAAACTGTTTTTT. The encoded protein is CASSELLDGAGEKLFF.

This chain connects TRBV6-4 to TRBJ2-5; possible D gene TRBD2, 5 bases. V dropped 5 bases and J dropped 2 bases, with 18 bases sitting between them. This CDR3 region has 16 residues. In germline, CDR1 is MRHNA, CDR2 SNTAGT. CDR3 nucleotides: TGTGCCAGCAGTACTCAAGGACTTACCCATCAAGAGACCCAGTACTTC. Translation gives CASSTQGLTHQETQYF.

V usage is TRBV9 and J usage is TRBJ2-2, with 7 bases fitting TRBD2. The CDR3 extends over 14 amino acids. V lost 0 bases and J lost 10; bases outside the gene matches: 6. CDR1 is SGDLS, CDR2 YYNGEE, per germline. The CDR3 DNA reads as TGTGCCAGCAGCGTAGCTCGGGGGGAGGAGGAGCTGTTTTTT. Translation gives CASSVARGEEELFF.

The chain is built from TRBV30 and TRBJ2-4, with 10 bases lining up with TRBD1. V lost 2 bases, J lost 4 bases, and 5 bases stayed unmatched. CDR1 GTSNPN and CDR2 SVGIG come from the germline V gene (reference sequence). CDR3 length: 15 amino acids. CDR3 protein: CAWSPGQGTKNIQYF. CDR3 DNA sequence: TGTGCCTGGAGTCCGGGACAGGGGACAAAAAACATTCAGTACTTC.

The chain has TRBV7-3 and TRBJ2-1; D may be TRBD2 (6 bases). CDR1 is SGHTA and CDR2 is FQGTGA in the germline V gene. Between the trimmed V and J ends, which lost 0 bases and 4 bases, there was a span of 13 bases. CDR3 size: 16 residues. The CDR3 DNA reads TGTGCCAGCAGCTTAACTCCCGGGAGCTATTACAATGAGCAGTTCTTC. Translation: CASSLTPGSYYNEQFF.

The chain has TRBV2 and TRBJ2-7; possible D gene TRBD1, 6 bases. The germline V gene encodes CDR1 SNHLY and CDR2 FYNNEI. The V and J ends lost 8 bases and 0 bases respectively, with 20 bases between them. This CDR3 contains 16 residues. The CDR3, as DNA: TGTGCCAGCCTAGGGCGACGGGACACTTACTCCTACGAGCAGTACTTC. Translating gives CASLGRRDTYSYEQYF.